Each of the 5 T cell receptor beta chains below was sequenced from the same sample in a study of blood T cell repertoires in COVID-19 (dated by TCRdb to between 2020 and 2021). The method was the immunoSEQ multiplex PCR assay. TCRdb carries this immuneACCESS record with in-frame sequences only. Its versions omit some clonotypes, under half of them owing to an unresolved V gene in the studies checked, with the rest unexplained. The sample table lists over 150,000 clones, around 80% of them with a count of one. 6.5% to 8.5% of the sample is held by the ten biggest clonotypes. Sequencing was done on a sample of peripheral blood. Source of these receptors: a woman between 40 and 55 years old with COVID-19, enrolled during active disease.

The V gene is TRBV27, the J gene TRBJ1-6; TRBD1 matches 10 bases. The junction had 6 bases not matched to a gene; V was cut back by 6 bases and J by 10 bases. Germline-derived CDR1 and CDR2 are MNHEY and SMNVEV (reference sequence). This CDR3 contains 14 residues. The CDR3 loop reads CASRTGTGESPLHF. DNA of the CDR3: TGTGCCAGCAGGACCGGGACAGGGGAATCACCCCTCCACTTT.

This clone has only a few counts. The chain joins TRBV7-3 to TRBJ2-7; 7 bases agree with TRBD2. This CDR3 spans 13 amino acids. Germline V gives CDR1 SGHTA, CDR2 FQGTGA. V lost 2 bases and J lost 6; bases outside the gene matches: 4. CDR3 amino acids: CASSLSGGTEQYF. CDR3 sequence (DNA): TGTGCCAGCAGCTTATCGGGGGGAACCGAGCAGTACTTC.

The chain employs TRBV9 and TRBJ2-5, with 12 bases fitting TRBD2. The V and J ends lost 5 bases and 3 bases, in that order; junction bases with no gene match: 5. The germline V gene encodes CDR1 SGDLS and CDR2 YYNGEE. The CDR3 is made up of 15 amino acids. The CDR3 DNA sequence: TGTGCCAGCAGATCTAGCGGGAGGGCCGAAGAGACCCAGTACTTC. Translating gives CASRSSGRAEETQYF.

The V gene is TRBV2, the J gene TRBJ1-1, with TRBD1 matching 8 bases. Losses at the gene ends were 5 bases for V and 7 bases for J; bases not matched to a gene: 6. The length of the CDR3 is 13 residues. The V gene's germline CDR1 is SNHLY and CDR2 FYNNEI. The CDR3 nucleotides read TGTGCCAGCAGTAAGCAACAGGGGGGTGAAGCTTTCTTT. It codes for CASSKQQGGEAFF. Complete variable domain (other parts from reference TRBV2 and TRBJ1-1): EPEVTQTPSHQVTQMGQEVILRCVPISNHLYFYWYRQILGQKVEFLVSFYNNEISEKSEIFDDQFSVERPDGSNFTLKIRSTKLEDSAMYFCASSKQQGGEAFFGQGTRLTVV.

The CDR3, as DNA: TGTGCCAGCAGTGAAATGGAGGGGACTAGCGGGAGGGAGCAGTACTTC. This sequence encodes CASSEMEGTSGREQYF. The rearrangement uses TRBV6-1 and TRBJ2-7, with 15 bases aligning to TRBD2. V gave up 2 bases and J gave up 7 bases; unmatched junction bases: 6. CDR1 MNHNS and CDR2 SASEGT come from the germline V gene. The CDR3 covers 16 residues.